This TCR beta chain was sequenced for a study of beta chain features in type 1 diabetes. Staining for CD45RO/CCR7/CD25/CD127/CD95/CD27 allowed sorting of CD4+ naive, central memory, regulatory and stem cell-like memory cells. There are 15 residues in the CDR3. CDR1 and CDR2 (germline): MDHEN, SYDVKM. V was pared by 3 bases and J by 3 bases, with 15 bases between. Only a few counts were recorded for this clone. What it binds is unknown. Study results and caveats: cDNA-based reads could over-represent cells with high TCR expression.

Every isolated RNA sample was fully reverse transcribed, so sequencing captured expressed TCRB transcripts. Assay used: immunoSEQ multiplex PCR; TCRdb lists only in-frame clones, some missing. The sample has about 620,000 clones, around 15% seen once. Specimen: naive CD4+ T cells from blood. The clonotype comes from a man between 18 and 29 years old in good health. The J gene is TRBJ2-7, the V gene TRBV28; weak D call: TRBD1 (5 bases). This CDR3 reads CASSFYGQGVYEQYF. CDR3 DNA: TGTGCCAGCAGTTTCTATGGGCAGGGCGTCTACGAGCAGTACTTC.